This TCR beta chain was captured by sequencing in a study of pediatric ulcerative colitis. The CDR3 contains 11 residues. Germline V lookup: CDR1 SQVTM, CDR2 ANQGSEA. Trimming left V 4 bases short and J 5 bases short, with 8 bases between. Sequenced by immunoSEQ multiplex PCR; TCRdb stores in-frame clones only, minus some. The sample shows 60,000 or so clones, about 80% of them seen only once. In this sample, this clone turned up a few times. The antigen is undetermined. Broader study findings: No controls had the two rectal clonotypes shared by ulcerative colitis patients. Clonal expansions reduced rectal repertoire diversity in acute severe colitis.

The TCR was taken from a boy between 10 and 17 years old with moderate ulcerative colitis. Sequenced sample: blood. This chain connects TRBV29-1 to TRBJ1-1; D ambiguous. CDR3 nucleotides: TGCAGCGTTGGAGGCGGAACTGAAGCTTTCTTT. Translating it yields CSVGGGTEAFF. The full variable domain, in which reference TRBV29-1 and TRBJ1-1 provide the parts outside the CDR3, is SAVISQKPSRDICQRGTSLTIQCQVDSQVTMMFWYRQQPGQSLTLIATANQGSEATYESGFVIDKFPISRPNLTFSTLTVSNMSPEDSSIYLCSVGGGTEAFFGQGTRLTVV.